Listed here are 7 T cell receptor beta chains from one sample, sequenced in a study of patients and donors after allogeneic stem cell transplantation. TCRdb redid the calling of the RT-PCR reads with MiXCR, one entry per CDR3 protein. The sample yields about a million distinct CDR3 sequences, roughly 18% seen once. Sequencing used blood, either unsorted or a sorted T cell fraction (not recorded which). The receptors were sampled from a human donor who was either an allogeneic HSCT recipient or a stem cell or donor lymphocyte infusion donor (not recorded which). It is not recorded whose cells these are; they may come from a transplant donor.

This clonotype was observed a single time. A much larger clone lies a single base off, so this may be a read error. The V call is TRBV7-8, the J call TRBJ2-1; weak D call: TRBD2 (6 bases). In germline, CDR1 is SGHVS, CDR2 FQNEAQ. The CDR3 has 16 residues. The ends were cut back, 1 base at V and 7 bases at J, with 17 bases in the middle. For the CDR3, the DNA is TGTGCCAGCAGCTTAGTTCCTAGCGACAAGTGGAATGAGCAGTTCTTC. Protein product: CASSLVPSDKWNEQFF.

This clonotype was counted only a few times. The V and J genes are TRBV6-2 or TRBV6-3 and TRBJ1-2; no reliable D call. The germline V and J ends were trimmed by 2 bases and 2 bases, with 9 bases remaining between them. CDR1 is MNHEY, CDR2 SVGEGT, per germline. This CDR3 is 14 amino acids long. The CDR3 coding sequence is TGTGCCAGCAGTTACAACATAATAAACTATGGCTACACCTTC. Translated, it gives CASSYNIINYGYTF.

The CDR3 reads CASSKDRDTEAFF. As DNA, the CDR3 is TGTGCCAGCAGCAAAGACAGGGACACTGAAGCTTTCTTT. The chain employs TRBV7-8 and TRBJ1-1; TRBD1 aligns across 7 bases. The CDR3 extends over 13 amino acids. Per the germline V gene, CDR1 is SGHVS and CDR2 is FQNEAQ. V trimming: 5 bases; J trimming: 3 bases; junction bases outside the gene matches: 3.

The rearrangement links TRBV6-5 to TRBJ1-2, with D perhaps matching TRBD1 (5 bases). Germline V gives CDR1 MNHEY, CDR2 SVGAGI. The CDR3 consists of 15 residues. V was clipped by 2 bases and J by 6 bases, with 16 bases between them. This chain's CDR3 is CASSYNGDLGNGYTF. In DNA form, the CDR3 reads TGTGCCAGCAGTTACAATGGGGACTTAGGAAATGGCTACACCTTC.

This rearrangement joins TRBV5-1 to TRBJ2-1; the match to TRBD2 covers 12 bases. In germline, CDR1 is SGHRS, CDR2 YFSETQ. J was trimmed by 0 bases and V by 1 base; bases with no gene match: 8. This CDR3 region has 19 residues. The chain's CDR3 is CASSLLASGRGSSYNEQFF. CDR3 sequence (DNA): TGCGCCAGCAGCTTGTTGGCTAGCGGGAGGGGTAGCTCCTACAATGAGCAGTTCTTC.

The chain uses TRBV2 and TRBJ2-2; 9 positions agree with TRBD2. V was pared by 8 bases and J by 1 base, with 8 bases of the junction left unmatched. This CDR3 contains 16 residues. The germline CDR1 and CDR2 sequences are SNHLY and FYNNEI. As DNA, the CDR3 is TGTGCCAGCTCTCTCAGCGGGGGGTTGAACACCGGGGAGCTGTTTTTT. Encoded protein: CASSLSGGLNTGELFF.

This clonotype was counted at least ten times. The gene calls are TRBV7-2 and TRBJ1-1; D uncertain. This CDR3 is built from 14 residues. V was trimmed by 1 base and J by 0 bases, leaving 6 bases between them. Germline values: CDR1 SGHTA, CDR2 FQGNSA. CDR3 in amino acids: CASSLGPVNTEAFF. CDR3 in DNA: TGTGCCAGCAGCTTAGGGCCAGTGAACACTGAAGCTTTCTTT.